This TCR beta chain was recorded in a study of Ad26.COV2.S vaccination and SARS-CoV-2 variants. Across the whole study: Intramuscular Ad26.COV2.S at 5x10^10 or 1x10^11 viral particles.

Profiled with immunoSEQ multiplex PCR; TCRdb holds only in-frame clones, not every one. The data show around 300,000 clones, roughly 91% seen once. The treatment: about 20 received Ad26.COV2.S at low or high dose, single or two shots; a few received placebo; per-sample allocation not given. Material that was analyzed had been drawn on day 63 after the first vaccine or placebo injection. Boston provided a donor who was an adult aged 18-55 years. The germline gives CDR1 MNHEY, CDR2 SVGAGI. Losses at the gene ends were 2 bases for V and 1 base for J; bases not matched to a gene: 7. This CDR3 is built from 16 residues.

This chain connects TRBV6-5 to TRBJ2-7; 8 nucleotides match TRBD2. Here the sequenced sample was peripheral blood, taken in a trial of Ad26.COV2.S vaccine versus placebo. This receptor was identified in a person between 18 and 59 years old who received the Ad26.COV2.S COVID-19 vaccine or a placebo. CDR3: CASSYGGGGHSYEQYF. CDR3 sequence (DNA): TGTGCCAGCAGTTACGGTGGCGGGGGGCATTCCTACGAGCAGTACTTC.